What follows are 8 T cell receptor beta chains derived from one specimen sequenced in a study of Ad26.COV2.S vaccination and SARS-CoV-2 variants. Profiled with immunoSEQ multiplex PCR; TCRdb holds only in-frame clones, not every one. The sample carries roughly 400,000 clones, roughly 90% recorded once. Treatment defined: some 20 received Ad26.COV2.S at low or high dose, single or two shots; about 5 received placebo; per-sample allocation not given. Sampling was performed 63 days after the first vaccine or placebo injection. The specimen was peripheral blood, collected in a trial of Ad26.COV2.S vaccine versus placebo. Receptors originate from a person between 18 and 65 years old who received the Ad26.COV2.S COVID-19 vaccine or a placebo.

The genes are TRBV28 and TRBJ2-1; TRBD2 might be the D (5 bases). Trimming removed 5 bases from V and 3 bases from J, with 8 bases in between. Germline CDR1 MDHEN, CDR2 SYDVKM. The CDR3 contains 13 residues. Here the CDR3 reads CASSPGGYNEQFF. In DNA, the CDR3 is TGTGCCAGCAGTCCTGGAGGCTACAATGAGCAGTTCTTC.

The chain links TRBV9 to TRBJ1-2; no firm D call. The CDR3 is 18 amino acids. Per the germline V gene, CDR1 is SGDLS and CDR2 is YYNGEE. V lost 0 bases and J 0 bases, leaving 18 bases between the germline ends. The CDR3 loop is CASSVASSAQLANYGYTF. CDR3 in DNA: TGTGCCAGCAGCGTAGCAAGCTCGGCACAGTTAGCTAACTATGGCTACACCTTC.

The J gene is TRBJ1-2, the V gene TRBV6-5; 9 nucleotides line up with TRBD1. The CDR3 length is 14 residues. CDR1 is MNHEY, CDR2 SVGAGI, per germline. Trimming cost V 2 bases and J 8 bases; bases outside gene matches: 6. CDR3 nucleotides: TGTGCCAGCAGTTACAAGGGACAGGGACAAGGCTACACCTTC. Translation: CASSYKGQGQGYTF.

This clone was picked up one time. This chain uses TRBV7-2 with TRBJ2-2; TRBD2 is a possible D gene (5 bases). The germline gives CDR1 SGHTA, CDR2 FQGNSA. CDR3 length equals 15 residues. Trimming took off 3 bases at V and 1 base at J, with 9 bases between the two ends. The CDR3 DNA is TGTGCCAGCAGCTTTATAGCGCGGAACACCGGGGAGCTGTTTTTT. The encoded protein is CASSFIARNTGELFF. Combining the CDR3 with reference TRBV7-2 and TRBJ2-2 gives the whole variable domain GAGVSQSPSNKVTEKGKDVELRCDPISGHTALYWYRQSLGQGLEFLIYFQGNSAPDKSGLPSDRFSAERTGGSVSTLTIQRTQQEDSAVYLCASSFIARNTGELFFGEGSRLTVL.

The V call is TRBV9, the J call TRBJ1-4, with D unresolved. Trimming stripped 1 base from V and 7 bases from J, with 14 bases between. The CDR3 sequence is 15 residues long. Per the germline V gene, CDR1 is SGDLS and CDR2 is YYNGEE. CDR3 coding DNA: TGTGCCAGCAGCGTAACGGCACTTCCAAGTGAAAAACTGTTTTTT. Its protein product is CASSVTALPSEKLFF.

The V call is TRBV7-8, the J call TRBJ2-7, with TRBD2 matching 9 bases. The germline V gene has CDR1 SGHVS and CDR2 FQNEAQ. The CDR3 consists of 15 residues. Germline trimming cut 5 bases from V and 3 bases from J; bases unmatched to any gene: 8. The CDR3 region has the DNA TGTGCCAGCAGCGTTCGCGGGGGGGCTAACTACGAGCAGTACTTC. Protein sequence: CASSVRGGANYEQYF.

The chain combines TRBV6-5 with TRBJ2-7; tentatively, D is TRBD2 (5 bases). Germline-derived CDR1 and CDR2 are MNHEY and SVGAGI. CDR3 length equals 13 residues. With 6 bases removed from V and 3 bases from J, the gap between germline ends came to 12 bases. This CDR3 is CASRFNEGYEQYF. CDR3 DNA sequence: TGTGCCAGCAGGTTCAACGAGGGCTACGAGCAGTACTTC.

This rearrangement joins TRBV5-1 to TRBJ2-2, with 12 bases aligning to TRBD1. The CDR3 extends over 16 amino acids. From germline, CDR1 is SGHRS and CDR2 YFSETQ. Trimming took 4 bases from V and 7 from J; bases not matched to a gene: 8. CDR3 in DNA: TGCGCCAGCAGCGCTACCGGGACAGGGGGCCTCGGGGAGCTGTTTTTT. It translates to CASSATGTGGLGELFF.